The 8 T cell receptor beta chains reported below all come from one sample, sequenced in a study of shared clonotypes between healthy human individuals. The table came from immunoSEQ multiplex PCR; TCRdb's copy has only in-frame clones and leaves some out. The sample has 180,000 or so clones; roughly 93% are singletons. Material: naive CD4+ T cells sorted from blood. The subset: CD45RA+ positively selected. All receptors derive from a woman aged 30 to 39 in good health.

V usage is TRBV6-1 and J usage is TRBJ2-7; tentatively, D is TRBD2 (6 bases). The CDR3 is made up of 14 amino acids. V lost 5 bases, J lost 0 bases, and 11 bases lay in between. The germline V gene encodes CDR1 MNHNS and CDR2 SASEGT. CDR3 sequence reads: CASSSGTFSYEQYF. Written as DNA, the CDR3 is TGTGCCAGCAGTTCCGGGACTTTCTCCTACGAGCAGTACTTC.

In its sample, this clone was seen once. The chain carries TRBV20-1 and TRBJ2-5; 7 nucleotides agree with TRBD2. This CDR3 is 11 amino acids long. V shed 3 bases, J shed 11 bases, and the junction held 6 bases outside the gene matches. The germline CDR1 and CDR2 sequences are DFQATT and SNEGSKA (reference sequence). CDR3: CSASLGREQYF. Here the CDR3 DNA reads TGCAGTGCTAGCCTAGGGAGGGAGCAGTACTTC.

This chain connects TRBV5-1 to TRBJ2-2, with TRBD2 matching 7 bases. The V gene end was trimmed by 5 bases and the J gene end by 1 base; junction bases not matched to a gene: 5. This CDR3 has 15 amino acids. CDR1 and CDR2 (germline): SGHRS, YFSETQ. The DNA for the CDR3 is TGCGCCAGCAGTTACAGCGGGGAGAACACCGGGGAGCTGTTTTTT. It yields the protein CASSYSGENTGELFF.

This chain joins TRBV16 and TRBJ2-6; 11 bases align to TRBD1. V trimming: 4 bases; J trimming: 4 bases; junction bases outside the gene matches: 6. This CDR3 contains 17 residues. The germline V gene encodes CDR1 KGHSY and CDR2 FQNENV. The CDR3: CASSPDRGLGGANVLTF. Here the CDR3 DNA reads TGTGCCAGCAGCCCGGACAGGGGGCTGGGGGGGGCCAACGTCCTGACTTTC.

Comments on this clone: In the same sample, other DNA sequences code for this CDR3. The gene calls are TRBV15 and TRBJ2-7, with a possible D match to TRBD2 (5 bases). The germline CDR1 and CDR2 sequences are LNHNV and YYDKDF (reference sequence). The V and J ends lost 0 bases and 1 base respectively, with 19 bases between them. This CDR3 region has 18 residues. The CDR3 loop is CATSRDFLKGGLSYEQYF. The CDR3 DNA sequence: TGTGCCACCAGCAGAGATTTTTTGAAGGGCGGGTTATCCTACGAGCAGTACTTC.

Turning to this clone: Other DNA sequences in the same sample also yield this CDR3. The CDR3 is CASRRQESSYEQYF. The CDR3 nucleotides are TGTGCCAGCCGGCGACAGGAGAGCTCCTACGAGCAGTACTTC. The chain combines TRBV2 with TRBJ2-7; weak D call: TRBD1 (6 bases). The V gene lost 8 bases and the J gene lost 0 bases, with 14 bases spanning the gap. This CDR3 contains 14 residues. Germline CDR1 reads SNHLY; CDR2 reads FYNNEI.

This chain uses TRBV11-2 with TRBJ1-1, with D possibly matching TRBD1 (5 bases). The CDR3 totals 13 residues. With 4 bases removed from V and 3 bases from J, the gap between germline ends came to 9 bases. CDR1 is SGHAT and CDR2 is FQNNGV in the germline V gene. In DNA, the CDR3 is TGTGCCAGCAGCTCTCAGGGAGACACTGAAGCTTTCTTT. Encoded protein: CASSSQGDTEAFF.

This clone was recorded once. The V and J genes are TRBV5-1 and TRBJ2-2, with D perhaps matching TRBD1 (5 bases). Germline CDR1 SGHRS, CDR2 YFSETQ. The V gene lost 2 bases and the J gene lost 1 base, with 6 bases spanning the gap. The CDR3 has 14 residues. The CDR3 DNA reads TGCGCCAGCAGCTTCAGGGAGAACACCGGGGAGCTGTTTTTT. Translating gives CASSFRENTGELFF. The variable domain in full, completed from reference TRBV5-1 and TRBJ2-2, reads KAGVTQTPRYLIKTRGQQVTLSCSPISGHRSVSWYQQTPGQGLQFLFEYFSETQRNKGNFPGRFSGRQFSNSRSEMNVSTLELGDSALYLCASSFRENTGELFFGEGSRLTVL.